The clone carrying this T cell receptor beta chain was recorded only once. The assay was immunoSEQ multiplex PCR, and TCRdb's table has in-frame clones only and misses some. This sample has fewer than 100,000 clones, with roughly 80% found just once. TCR sequencing covered a few patients who responded to pembrolizumab. These data are taken from a study of PD-1 blockade in mismatch repair-deficient tumors. The CDR3 length is 15 residues. V shed 7 bases, J shed 4 bases, and the junction held 10 bases outside the gene matches. CDR1 and CDR2 from the germline V gene are MNHNS and SASEGT. The chain couples TRBV6-1 to TRBJ2-1, with 7 bases lining up with TRBD2. The sequence was obtained from an adult with mismatch repair-deficient cancer. The sample here was peripheral blood, taken 12 weeks after starting pembrolizumab. The CDR3 nucleotides read TGTGCCAGCACCCCCTCGTCGGGAGGTTACAATGAGCAGTTCTTC. Residues: CASTPSSGGYNEQFF.